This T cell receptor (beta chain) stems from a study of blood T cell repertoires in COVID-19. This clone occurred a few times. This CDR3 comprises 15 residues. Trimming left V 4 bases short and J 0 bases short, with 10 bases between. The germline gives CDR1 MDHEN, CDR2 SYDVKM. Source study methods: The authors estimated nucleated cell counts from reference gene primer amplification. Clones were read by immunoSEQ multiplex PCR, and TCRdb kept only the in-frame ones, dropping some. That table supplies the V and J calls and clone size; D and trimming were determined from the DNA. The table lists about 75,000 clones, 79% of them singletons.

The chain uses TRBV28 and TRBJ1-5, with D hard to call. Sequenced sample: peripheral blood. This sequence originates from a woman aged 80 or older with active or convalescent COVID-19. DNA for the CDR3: TGTGCCAGCAGTTCAACCGGGAGTAGCAATCAGCCCCAGCATTTT. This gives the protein CASSSTGSSNQPQHF.